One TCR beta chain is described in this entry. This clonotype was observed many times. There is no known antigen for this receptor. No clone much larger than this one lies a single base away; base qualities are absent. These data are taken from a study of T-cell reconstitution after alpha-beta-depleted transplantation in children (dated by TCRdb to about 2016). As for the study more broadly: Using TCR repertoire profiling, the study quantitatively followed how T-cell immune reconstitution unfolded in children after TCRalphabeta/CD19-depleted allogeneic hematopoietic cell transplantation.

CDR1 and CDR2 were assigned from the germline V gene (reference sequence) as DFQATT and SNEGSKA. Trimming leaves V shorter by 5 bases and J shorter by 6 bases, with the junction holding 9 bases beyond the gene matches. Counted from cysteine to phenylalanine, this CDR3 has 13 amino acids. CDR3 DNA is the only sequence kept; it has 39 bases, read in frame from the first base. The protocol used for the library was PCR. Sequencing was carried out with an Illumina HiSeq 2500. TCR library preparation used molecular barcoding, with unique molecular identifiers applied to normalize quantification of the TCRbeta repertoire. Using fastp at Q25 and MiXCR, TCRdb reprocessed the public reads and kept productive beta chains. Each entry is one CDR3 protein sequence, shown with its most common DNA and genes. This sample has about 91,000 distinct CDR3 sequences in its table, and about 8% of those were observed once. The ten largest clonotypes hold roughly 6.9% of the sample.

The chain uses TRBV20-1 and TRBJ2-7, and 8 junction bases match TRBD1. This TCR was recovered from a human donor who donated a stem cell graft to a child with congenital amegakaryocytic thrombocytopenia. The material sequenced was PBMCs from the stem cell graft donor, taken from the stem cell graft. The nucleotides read TGCAGTGCTTCCCTAAACAGGGGGGCCGAGCAGTACTTC. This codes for CSASLNRGAEQYF.